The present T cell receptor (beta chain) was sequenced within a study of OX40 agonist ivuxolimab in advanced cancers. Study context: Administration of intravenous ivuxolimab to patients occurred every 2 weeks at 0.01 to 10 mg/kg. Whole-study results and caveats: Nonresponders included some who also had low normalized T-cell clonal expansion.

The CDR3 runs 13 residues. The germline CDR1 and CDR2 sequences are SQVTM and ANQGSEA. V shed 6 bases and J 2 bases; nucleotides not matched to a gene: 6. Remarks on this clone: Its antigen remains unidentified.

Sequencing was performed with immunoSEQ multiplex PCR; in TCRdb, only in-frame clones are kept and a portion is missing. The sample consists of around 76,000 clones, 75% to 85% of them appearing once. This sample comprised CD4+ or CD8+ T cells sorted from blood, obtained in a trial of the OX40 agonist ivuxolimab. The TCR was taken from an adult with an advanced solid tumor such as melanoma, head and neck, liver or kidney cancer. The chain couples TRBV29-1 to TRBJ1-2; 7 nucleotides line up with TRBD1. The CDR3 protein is CSVANRGNYGYTF. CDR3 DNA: TGCAGCGTGGCAAACAGGGGCAACTATGGCTACACCTTC. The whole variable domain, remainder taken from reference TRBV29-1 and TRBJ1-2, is SAVISQKPSRDICQRGTSLTIQCQVDSQVTMMFWYRQQPGQSLTLIATANQGSEATYESGFVIDKFPISRPNLTFSTLTVSNMSPEDSSIYLCSVANRGNYGYTFGSGTRLTVV.